These T cell receptor beta chains were read from a single sample in a study of shared clonotypes between healthy human individuals. The table came from immunoSEQ multiplex PCR; TCRdb's copy has only in-frame clones and leaves some out. The repertoire includes 980,000 or so clones, around three quarters of them detected once, and about 1.5% sits in the top ten. What was sequenced was memory CD4+ T cells sorted from blood. The receptors derive from a man between 18 and 29 years old in good health. Both conserved end residues are part of each CDR3. A D gene is named only where the DNA matches it firmly. Clone size is shown for a subset of rows, as once, few, many or a class of expanded clone.

clone_size d_call j_call v_call cdr3_aa cdr3_nt
- - TRBJ2-1 TRBV29-1 CSAPTYNEQFF TGCAGCGCACCTACCTACAATGAGCAGTTCTTC
many - TRBJ2-2 TRBV30 CAWVKGPGTGELFF TGTGCCTGGGTAAAGGGACCGGGTACCGGGGAGCTGTTTTTT
few - TRBJ2-2 TRBV5-1 CASSPEGRSITGELFF TGCGCCAGCAGCCCCGAGGGCAGATCGATAACCGGGGAGCTGTTTTTT
- TRBD2 TRBJ2-2 TRBV2 CASSQQGLAAGELFF TGTGCCAGCAGTCAACAGGGACTAGCGGCCGGGGAGCTGTTTTTT
- - TRBJ2-1 TRBV7-2 CASSLGILGANEQFF TGTGCCAGCAGCTTAGGTATCCTTGGGGCCAATGAGCAGTTCTTC
- TRBD1 TRBJ2-3 TRBV25-1 CASSEYDRGRTDTQYF TGTGCCAGCAGTGAATACGACAGGGGGCGCACAGATACGCAGTATTTT
- - TRBJ1-2 TRBV7-2 CASSRRGNYGYTF TGTGCCAGCAGCCGTCGTGGTAACTATGGCTACACCTTC
- - TRBJ2-7 TRBV28 CASTPPGPYEQYF TGTGCCAGCACCCCTCCAGGGCCCTACGAGCAGTACTTC
- - TRBJ2-7 TRBV14 CASSQVPSQQYF TGTGCCAGCAGCCAAGTCCCATCTCAGCAGTACTTC
- TRBD2 TRBJ2-5 TRBV10-3 CAISVGTSGGQETQYF TGTGCCATCAGTGTGGGGACTAGCGGGGGCCAAGAGACCCAGTACTTC
- TRBD1 TRBJ2-1 TRBV7-9 CASSLGQGNGNEQFF TGTGCCAGCAGCTTAGGACAGGGAAACGGGAATGAGCAGTTCTTC
- - TRBJ2-5 TRBV2 CASRGRGETQYF TGTGCCAGCAGGGGTAGGGGGGAGACCCAGTACTTC
- - TRBJ2-3 TRBV9 CASSARGATDTQYF TGTGCCAGCAGCGCCCGGGGGGCCACAGATACGCAGTATTTT
- TRBD1 TRBJ2-7 TRBV7-2 CASSPGQPPYEQYF TGTGCCAGCAGCCCGGGACAGCCTCCCTACGAGCAGTACTTC
- - TRBJ2-7 TRBV18 CASSPAATKSSYEQYF TGTGCCAGCTCACCAGCGGCAACCAAGAGCTCCTACGAGCAGTACTTC
- - TRBJ1-1 TRBV30 CAGNQANTEAFF TGTGCCGGAAATCAGGCGAACACTGAAGCTTTCTTT
- - TRBJ2-3 TRBV5-1 CASSLDGQITDTQYF TGCGCCAGCAGCTTGGACGGACAGATCACAGATACGCAGTATTTT
- - TRBJ1-5 TRBV21-1 CASSKAAGCQPQHF TGTGCCAGCAGCAAAGCGGCAGGGTGTCAGCCCCAGCATTTT
- - TRBJ1-5 TRBV6-1 CASSEGQINQPQHF TGTGCCAGCAGTGAAGGGCAGATTAATCAGCCCCAGCATTTT
- TRBD2 TRBJ2-1 TRBV9 CASSVDERASGNNEQFF TGTGCCAGCAGCGTAGACGAAAGGGCTAGCGGAAACAATGAGCAGTTCTTC
- - TRBJ2-3 TRBV4-2 CASSQAGVDTQYF TGTGCCAGCAGCCAAGCGGGGGTAGATACGCAGTATTTT
- - TRBJ1-1 TRBV5-5 CASTPNSRFTEAFF TGTGCCAGCACCCCAAATTCCAGGTTCACTGAAGCTTTCTTT
- - TRBJ2-7 TRBV6-5 CASSYSGRVSSYEQYF TGTGCCAGCAGTTACTCGGGAAGGGTAAGCTCCTACGAGCAGTACTTC
- TRBD2 TRBJ2-7 TRBV6-1 CASTSSGTHEQYF TGTGCCAGCACGTCTAGCGGGACCCACGAGCAGTACTTC
- TRBD2 TRBJ2-5 TRBV30 CAWSVDGGYQETQYF TGTGCCTGGAGTGTTGACGGGGGGTACCAAGAGACCCAGTACTTC
once - TRBJ1-1 TRBV12-1 CASSSSRGMNTEAFF TGTGCCAGCAGCTCGTCTAGGGGGATGAACACTGAAGCTTTCTTT
- TRBD2 TRBJ2-3 TRBV5-1 CASSLGRRLAGADTQYF TGCGCCAGCAGCTTGGGTCGGCGGCTAGCGGGAGCAGATACGCAGTATTTT
- - TRBJ1-3 TRBV7-2 CASRTPGSGNTIYF TGTGCCAGCAGAACTCCAGGCTCTGGAAACACCATATATTTT
- TRBD2 TRBJ2-5 TRBV7-9 CASSLLAGGRRETQYF TGTGCCAGCAGCCTACTAGCGGGGGGGAGGAGAGAGACCCAGTACTTC
few TRBD2 TRBJ2-7 TRBV30 CAWSLGGGRREQYF TGTGCCTGGAGCCTGGGGGGCGGGAGGCGCGAGCAGTACTTC
- - TRBJ2-5 TRBV7-8 CASSSGGETQYF TGTGCCAGCAGCTCCGGAGGGGAGACCCAGTACTTC
- - TRBJ1-1 TRBV6-1 CASSGPLSLNTEAFF TGTGCCAGCAGTGGACCACTATCACTGAACACTGAAGCTTTCTTT
- TRBD2 TRBJ2-3 TRBV7-9 CASRLSGSRKTDTQYF TGTGCCAGCAGATTGAGCGGGAGCAGGAAAACAGATACGCAGTATTTT
- - TRBJ2-1 TRBV6-1 CASSWTAVGEQFF TGTGCCAGCAGCTGGACGGCGGTAGGGGAGCAGTTCTTC
- - TRBJ2-1 TRBV29-1 CSVEYSVSGNEQFF TGCAGCGTTGAATATTCCGTTAGCGGCAATGAGCAGTTCTTC
- TRBD1 TRBJ1-2 TRBV29-1 CSVGQGEYGYTF TGCAGCGTTGGACAGGGAGAGTATGGCTACACCTTC
once - TRBJ1-1 TRBV11-2 CASSVLNTEAFF TGTGCCAGCAGTGTTCTGAACACTGAAGCTTTCTTT
few - TRBJ1-1 TRBV7-9 CASSSVDILNTEAFF TGTGCCAGCAGCTCCGTGGACATATTGAACACTGAAGCTTTCTTT
many - TRBJ2-7 TRBV7-2 CASSLGVSYEQYF TGTGCCAGCAGCTTAGGGGTCAGCTACGAGCAGTACTTC
- TRBD2 TRBJ2-7 TRBV6-6 CASSYSKRGEGYF TGTGCCAGCAGTTACTCGAAGCGGGGCGAAGGGTACTTC
few - TRBJ2-7 TRBV7-2 CASSLGTALREQYF TGTGCCAGCAGCTTAGGCACAGCCCTACGCGAGCAGTACTTC
- TRBD2 TRBJ2-7 TRBV5-4 CASPGLAGGYEQYF TGTGCCAGCCCCGGACTAGCGGGAGGATACGAGCAGTACTTC
- TRBD1 TRBJ2-7 TRBV25-1 CASSAGQSSYEQYF TGTGCCAGCAGTGCGGGACAGAGTTCCTACGAGCAGTACTTC
few TRBD2 TRBJ2-2 TRBV7-6 CASSLGVGTKITGELFF TGTGCCAGCAGCTTAGGGGTCGGGACTAAGATAACCGGGGAGCTGTTTTTT
- TRBD1 TRBJ1-6 TRBV29-1 CSVGTGTGPSPLHF TGCAGCGTGGGAACCGGGACAGGGCCATCACCCCTCCACTTT
- - TRBJ1-3 TRBV11-2 CASSLVLGNTIYF TGTGCCAGCAGCTTAGTTCTTGGAAACACCATATATTTT
- - TRBJ1-1 TRBV29-1 CSVARGRNTEAFF TGCAGCGTTGCGAGGGGAAGGAACACTGAAGCTTTCTTT
- - TRBJ2-1 TRBV2 CASSEGFWQFF TGTGCCAGCAGTGAAGGCTTCTGGCAGTTCTTC
once TRBD1 TRBJ2-7 TRBV7-9 CASNPQGAYEQYF TGTGCCAGCAACCCCCAGGGGGCCTACGAGCAGTACTTC
many - TRBJ1-3 TRBV25-1 CASSTPGNTIYF TGTGCCAGCAGTACACCTGGAAACACCATATATTTT
- TRBD1 TRBJ1-4 TRBV28 CASTYPGQGYEKLFF TGTGCCAGCACCTACCCGGGACAGGGATATGAAAAACTGTTTTTT
- - TRBJ2-7 TRBV29-1 CSVILSSYEQYF TGCAGCGTAATTCTCAGCTCCTACGAGCAGTACTTC
once - TRBJ1-2 TRBV6-6 CASSDQGLYGYTF TGTGCCAGCAGTGACCAGGGCCTCTATGGCTACACCTTC
- TRBD1 TRBJ1-4 TRBV6-1 CASRGDRVTNEKLFF TGTGCCAGCAGGGGGGACAGGGTTACTAATGAAAAACTGTTTTTT
- TRBD1 TRBJ1-1 TRBV7-8 CASSSGQGHTEAFF TGTGCCAGCAGCTCGGGACAGGGACACACTGAAGCTTTCTTT